This T cell receptor (beta chain) stems from a study of CD8 T cells in ankylosing spondylitis. The ends lost 1 base at V and 2 bases at J; junction bases unmatched: 7. The CDR3 is 16 residues long. CDR1 is LNHNV and CDR2 is YYDKDF in the germline V gene (reference sequence). Overall study findings and caveats: Ankylosing spondylitis blood appeared to be characterized by a TCR beta motif of about 8 highly homologous variants.

MiXCR was run by TCRdb on the 5' RACE reads, yielding one entry per CDR3 protein. The sample includes about 450,000 distinct CDR3 sequences, about 25% seen only once; the top ten take 0.89%. As for this clonotype: Its antigen remains unidentified.

The V and J genes are TRBV15 and TRBJ2-7; the match to TRBD1 covers 8 bases. Sequencing used blood, either unsorted or a sorted T cell fraction (not recorded which). The TCR sequence derives from a male donor with ankylosing spondylitis. This CDR3 reads CATSRAVGQGTYEQYF. DNA for the CDR3: TGTGCCACCAGCAGAGCCGTCGGACAGGGAACCTACGAGCAGTACTTC.